The T cell receptor beta chain under discussion was sequenced for a study of blood T cell repertoires in COVID-19. Study summary: The United States, Italy and Spain were the sources of the acute and convalescent COVID-19 samples. Sample material is recorded as cDNA or gDNA derived from T cells, B-cell-depleted T cells, or PBMCs.

The germline V gene encodes CDR1 MDHEN and CDR2 SYDVKM. CDR3 length equals 14 residues. V was cut by 5 bases and J by 4 bases, with 13 bases left in between. TCRdb keeps only in-frame clones here, not all; method: immunoSEQ multiplex PCR. The sample contains about 340,000 clones, around four fifths of which appear only once. The V call is TRBV28, the J call TRBJ2-3; TRBD2 is a possible D gene (6 bases). This sequence was found in a young man with active or convalescent COVID-19. Sequencing input: peripheral blood. In DNA, the CDR3 is TGTGCCAGCAGTCCTTTGAGCGGGTCAGATACGCAGTATTTT. It encodes CASSPLSGSDTQYF.